The 5 T cell receptor beta chains presented below share a single source sample, sequenced in a study of control samples from healthy donors and cancer patients (TCRdb year 2020). The receptor library was made with the immunoSEQ multiplex PCR assay. Entries here come from immuneACCESS through TCRdb and include only in-frame sequences with V and J called. Some clones fail to appear in such tables; in the studies checked, an unresolved V gene covers under half of the shortfall, and the cause of the remainder is unknown. The sample data list around 130,000 clones, and about 92% of these were observed just once. The top ten constitute 1.7% of the sample. Material: PBMCs. The receptor set was obtained from a man in his forties or fifties with head and neck cancer.

V is TRBV4-2 and J is TRBJ2-4; D not resolved. From germline, CDR1 is LGHNA and CDR2 YNFKEQ. Trimming pared 4 bases from V and 6 bases from J, leaving 10 bases between. The CDR3 contains 13 residues. In DNA, the CDR3 is TGTGCCAGCAGCCCGTCCGGTGGAAACATTCAGTACTTC. Translated: CASSPSGGNIQYF.

This clone was seen a few times. V usage is TRBV6-5 and J usage is TRBJ2-5; D may be TRBD2 (5 bases). V was trimmed by 6 bases and J by 7 bases, leaving 15 bases between them. This CDR3 spans 13 amino acids. Germline lookup yields CDR1 MNHEY and CDR2 SVGAGI. CDR3 nucleotides: TGTGCCAGCAGCCCCGGCGAGAGGGCGACCCAGTACTTC. This translates into CASSPGERATQYF.

The CDR3 nucleotides are TGTGCCAGCAGTGCAGGATGGCAACAGCCCCAGCATTTT. It specifies CASSAGWQQPQHF. The chain combines TRBV6-2 or TRBV6-3 with TRBJ1-5, with D unresolved. Trimming took 5 bases from V and 7 from J, leaving 12 bases between them. In germline, CDR1 is MNHEY, CDR2 SVGEGT. There are 13 residues in the CDR3.

The V call is TRBV29-1, the J call TRBJ1-1; 8 bases are a match to TRBD1. V lost 5 bases to trimming and J lost 4 bases; unmatched junction nucleotides: 6. The CDR3 has 13 amino acids. CDR1 is SQVTM, CDR2 ANQGSEA, per germline. CDR3 nucleotide sequence: TGCAGCGTTTGCAGGGGGCGCGGCACTGAAGCTTTCTTT. The encoded protein is CSVCRGRGTEAFF. The full variable domain, completed using reference TRBV29-1 and TRBJ1-1, is SAVISQKPSRDICQRGTSLTIQCQVDSQVTMMFWYRQQPGQSLTLIATANQGSEATYESGFVIDKFPISRPNLTFSTLTVSNMSPEDSSIYLCSVCRGRGTEAFFGQGTRLTVV.

The V gene is TRBV6-5, the J gene TRBJ1-2; 8 nucleotides line up with TRBD1. The CDR3 is 15 residues long. Germline loops: CDR1 MNHEY, CDR2 SVGAGI. With 7 bases clipped from V and 8 bases from J, the junction kept 15 bases outside the gene matches. The CDR3 spells CASTDIGQGLWGYTF. The CDR3 DNA follows: TGTGCCAGCACCGACATAGGACAGGGACTATGGGGCTACACCTTC.